A single sample gave rise to the 31 T cell receptor beta chains below, sequenced in a study of identical twins. TCRdb independently ran MiXCR on the 5' RACE reads; one entry per CDR3 protein. The sample includes about 450,000 distinct CDR3 sequences, about 18% of them seen just once. Sequences were obtained from naive T cells sorted from blood. Receptors originate from a man aged 45-60 years in good health.

This clonotype was found many times. The chain joins TRBV4-3 to TRBJ2-1; possible D gene TRBD1, 6 bases. The CDR3 has 14 residues. Trimming pared 0 bases from V and 14 bases from J, leaving 17 bases between. Germline V gene sequence: CDR1 LGHNA, CDR2 YSLEER. CDR3 amino acids: CASSQDLVQGREFF. For the CDR3, the DNA is TGCGCCAGCAGCCAAGATCTTGTACAGGGTCGTGAGTTCTTC.

The chain combines TRBV20-1 with TRBJ2-7; 8 positions match TRBD2. From germline, CDR1 is DFQATT and CDR2 SNEGSKA (reference sequence). J lost 4 bases, V lost 4 bases, and 6 bases had no gene match. The CDR3 consists of 13 residues. DNA for the CDR3: TGCAGTGCTAACGGTCCTAGCGGGTACGAGCAGTACTTC. The encoded protein is CSANGPSGYEQYF.

In this sample, this clonotype turned up many times. The CDR3 here is CSALDRGLAGGPYNEQFF. In nucleotides, the CDR3 is TGCAGTGCACTCGACAGGGGGCTGGCGGGGGGACCATACAATGAGCAGTTCTTC. The chain uses TRBV20-1 and TRBJ2-1, with TRBD1 matching over 10 bases. This CDR3 comprises 18 residues. The ends lost 6 bases at V and 4 bases at J; junction bases unmatched: 18. Germline assignment: CDR1 DFQATT and CDR2 SNEGSKA (reference sequence).

This chain uses TRBV5-5 with TRBJ2-1; 10 nucleotides align to TRBD2. The CDR3 extends over 15 amino acids. Germline V CDR1 and CDR2: SGHKS, YYEKEE (reference sequence). V gave up 4 bases and J gave up 2 bases; unmatched junction bases: 3. The CDR3 protein is CASSLAGAAYNEQFF. CDR3 nucleotide sequence: TGTGCCAGCAGCCTAGCGGGAGCGGCCTACAATGAGCAGTTCTTC.

This clonotype came up a few times. The V and J genes are TRBV4-3 and TRBJ2-2; TRBD2 matches at 7 bases. The germline gives CDR1 LGHNA, CDR2 YSLEER. The CDR3 runs 16 residues. After removal of 6 bases from V and 7 bases from J, the junction contained 14 bases not matched to a gene. The CDR3 DNA reads TGCGCCAGCAGTAGGGTGGAGGATGGCGGGGGCGGGGAGCTGTTTTTT. It translates to CASSRVEDGGGGELFF.

This clonotype was counted only a few times. This rearrangement joins TRBV5-1 to TRBJ2-3, with D uncertain. The germline V and J ends were trimmed by 2 bases and 3 bases, with 10 bases remaining between them. The CDR3 has 14 residues. Per germline, CDR1 SGHRS and CDR2 YFSETQ. The CDR3 here is CASSLGQRTDTQYF. CDR3 in DNA: TGCGCCAGCAGCTTAGGCCAGAGGACAGATACGCAGTATTTT.

This clonotype turned up a few times. The rearrangement uses TRBV4-3 and TRBJ1-6, with unresolved D. Trimming took 1 base from V and 8 from J, leaving 9 bases between them. The CDR3 extends over 14 amino acids. From germline, CDR1 is LGHNA and CDR2 YSLEER. The CDR3 nucleotides are TGCGCCAGCAGCCAAGTAGTGTTCGATTCACCCCTCCACTTT. Translated: CASSQVVFDSPLHF.

V and J are TRBV7-8 and TRBJ2-1; 10 positions agree with TRBD2. Germline CDR1 and CDR2: SGHVS and FQNEAQ. The CDR3 sequence is 17 residues long. With 4 bases clipped from V and 4 bases from J, the junction kept 10 bases outside the gene matches. CDR3 sequence: CASSSELGLARYNEQFF. The CDR3 DNA reads as TGTGCCAGCAGCTCAGAGCTGGGACTAGCGAGGTACAATGAGCAGTTCTTC. The full variable domain, rest sourced from reference TRBV7-8 and TRBJ2-1, is GAGVSQSPRYKVAKRGQDVALRCDPISGHVSLFWYQQALGQGPEFLTYFQNEAQLDKSGLPSDRFFAERPEGSVSTLKIQRTQQEDSAVYLCASSSELGLARYNEQFFGPGTRLTVL.

This clonotype was observed a handful of times. V is TRBV7-6 and J is TRBJ1-4; the match to TRBD1 covers 8 bases. Unmatched junction bases numbered 3, after V lost 5 bases and J lost 4 bases. There are 14 residues in the CDR3. From germline, CDR1 is SGHVS and CDR2 FNYEAQ. As DNA, the CDR3 is TGTGCCAGCAGCCAAGACAGGGGTAATGAAAAACTGTTTTTT. It codes for CASSQDRGNEKLFF.

A few counts support this clonotype. V is TRBV20-1 and J is TRBJ2-1; D is uncertain. CDR3 length equals 14 residues. Germline CDR1 reads DFQATT; CDR2 reads SNEGSKA (reference sequence). The germline V and J ends were trimmed by 7 bases and 2 bases, with 15 bases remaining between them. CDR3 in amino acids: CSVKGGQAYNEQFF. The CDR3, as DNA: TGCAGTGTTAAGGGCGGTCAAGCCTACAATGAGCAGTTCTTC.

The chain couples TRBV28 to TRBJ2-7; tentative D call: TRBD2 (6 bases). Trimming shortened V by 7 bases and J by 2 bases, and 12 bases separated the two germline ends. This CDR3 comprises 13 residues. Germline V gives CDR1 MDHEN, CDR2 SYDVKM. The CDR3 region is CASNGGIAYEQYF. As DNA, the CDR3 is TGTGCCAGCAATGGGGGGATCGCCTACGAGCAGTACTTC.

This clonotype was counted at least ten times. The chain links TRBV7-9 to TRBJ2-5; 10 bases fit TRBD2. V lost 2 bases to trimming and J lost 5 bases; unmatched junction nucleotides: 2. In germline, CDR1 is SEHNR, CDR2 FQNEAQ (reference sequence). The CDR3 is made up of 14 amino acids. The CDR3 bases are TGTGCCAGCAGCTTAAGGACTAGCGGTGAGACCCAGTACTTC. It codes for CASSLRTSGETQYF.

There are a few counts of this clonotype. V gene TRBV5-1 combines with J gene TRBJ2-1; 11 nucleotides align to TRBD1. Germline V CDR1 and CDR2: SGHRS, YFSETQ. This CDR3 comprises 15 residues. The V and J ends lost 3 bases and 8 bases, in that order; junction bases with no gene match: 7. CDR3 in amino acids: CASSWTGGAGYEQFF. The CDR3 nucleotides are TGCGCCAGCAGCTGGACAGGGGGCGCGGGTTATGAGCAGTTCTTC. The complete variable domain, with remaining parts taken from reference TRBV5-1 and TRBJ2-1, reads KAGVTQTPRYLIKTRGQQVTLSCSPISGHRSVSWYQQTPGQGLQFLFEYFSETQRNKGNFPGRFSGRQFSNSRSEMNVSTLELGDSALYLCASSWTGGAGYEQFFGPGTRLTVL.

This clonotype was recorded only once. A much larger clone is a single base away; this may be a read error. The J gene is TRBJ2-7, the V gene TRBV29-1, with D maybe TRBD2 (6 bases). V was cut by 4 bases and J by 6 bases, with 16 bases left in between. Germline V lookup: CDR1 SQVTM, CDR2 ANQGSEA. The CDR3 runs 13 residues. This CDR3 reads CSVGGGIACEQYF. The CDR3 coding sequence is TGCAGCGTTGGAGGAGGGATTGCCTGCGAGCAGTACTTC.

The chain has TRBV29-1 and TRBJ2-7; 7 bases are a match to TRBD1. This CDR3 has 13 amino acids. The germline gives CDR1 SQVTM, CDR2 ANQGSEA. Trimming removed 6 bases from V and 0 bases from J; junction bases left unmatched: 5. The CDR3 bases are TGCAGCGTAAGACGGGACAGCTCCTACGAGCAGTACTTC. Translated, it gives CSVRRDSSYEQYF.

In its sample, this clonotype was seen a few times. The V gene is TRBV9, the J gene TRBJ1-1; D not resolved. Trimming removed 0 bases from V and 7 bases from J, with 13 bases in between. This CDR3 has 14 residues. The germline gives CDR1 SGDLS, CDR2 YYNGEE. The CDR3 nucleotides read TGTGCCAGCAGCGTAGTTGAGCAAGGAAGTGAAGCTTTCTTT. Its translation: CASSVVEQGSEAFF.

The chain links TRBV7-6 to TRBJ2-1; D unresolved. The CDR3 is 15 amino acids. V lost 3 bases and J lost 2, with 11 bases in between. Germline loops: CDR1 SGHVS, CDR2 FNYEAQ. CDR3 protein: CASSFQLTPYNEQFF. CDR3 DNA sequence: TGTGCCAGCAGCTTCCAGCTCACCCCCTACAATGAGCAGTTCTTC. Combining the CDR3 with reference TRBV7-6 and TRBJ2-1 gives the whole variable domain GAGVSQSPRYKVTKRGQDVALRCDPISGHVSLYWYRQALGQGPEFLTYFNYEAQQDKSGLPNDRFSAERPEGSISTLTIQRTEQRDSAMYRCASSFQLTPYNEQFFGPGTRLTVL.

This clonotype was recorded a few times. The genes are TRBV5-1 and TRBJ1-1; a possible D gene is TRBD1 (6 bases). Trimming left V 2 bases short and J 8 bases short, with 10 bases between. Germline CDR1 and CDR2: SGHRS and YFSETQ. CDR3 length: 12 residues. The CDR3 DNA is TGCGCCAGCAGCTTTAGGGGGGTGGAAGCTTTCTTT. Translated, it gives CASSFRGVEAFF.

As concerns this clonotype: This may arise from a read error, as a much more abundant clone is one base away. J is TRBJ2-1 and V is TRBV6-1; possible D gene TRBD1, 5 bases. Germline V gene data show CDR1 as MNHNS and CDR2 as SASEGT. There are 15 residues in the CDR3. CDR3 DNA: TGTGCCAGCAGAGGGGATTCGGTGCCCTACACTGAGCAGTTCTTC. Translation: CASRGDSVPYTEQFF.

V gene TRBV2 combines with J gene TRBJ2-7; D is uncertain. V was cut by 3 bases and J by 6 bases, with 6 bases left in between. Germline V CDR1 and CDR2: SNHLY, FYNNEI. The CDR3 totals 11 residues. For the CDR3, the DNA is TGTGCCAGCAGTGACTATCTCGAGCAGTACTTC. This sequence encodes CASSDYLEQYF.

This rearrangement joins TRBV6-2 or TRBV6-3 to TRBJ2-1, with 9 bases matching TRBD1. There are 12 residues in the CDR3. The trim removed 6 bases at V and 12 bases at J, leaving 6 bases unmatched. Looked up from germline, CDR1 is MNHEY and CDR2 is SVGEGT. CDR3 amino acids: CASRGTGLRQFF. DNA for the CDR3: TGTGCCAGCAGGGGGACAGGGTTGAGGCAGTTCTTC.

This clonotype turned up a few times. The chain carries TRBV5-1 and TRBJ2-5; D gene ambiguous. Trimming took 0 bases from V and 2 from J, leaving 8 bases between them. The germline CDR1 and CDR2 sequences are SGHRS and YFSETQ. This CDR3 spans 14 amino acids. Written as DNA, the CDR3 is TGCGCCAGCAGCTTGGGTTGGCGACAAGAGACCCAGTACTTC. This codes for CASSLGWRQETQYF.

The chain is built from TRBV5-1 and TRBJ2-3; 7 bases fit TRBD1. Unmatched junction bases numbered 4, after V lost 0 bases and J lost 0 bases. The germline CDR1 and CDR2 sequences are SGHRS and YFSETQ. CDR3 size: 16 residues. CDR3 region: CASSLARQGSTDTQYF. The CDR3 region has the DNA TGCGCCAGCAGCTTGGCCCGACAGGGTAGCACAGATACGCAGTATTTT. The full variable domain, its missing parts supplied by reference TRBV5-1 and TRBJ2-3, is KAGVTQTPRYLIKTRGQQVTLSCSPISGHRSVSWYQQTPGQGLQFLFEYFSETQRNKGNFPGRFSGRQFSNSRSEMNVSTLELGDSALYLCASSLARQGSTDTQYFGPGTRLTVL.

This clonotype was seen ten or more times. The genes are TRBV7-3 and TRBJ2-1; 7 bases agree with TRBD2. Germline loops: CDR1 SGHTA, CDR2 FQGTGA. V gave up 2 bases and J gave up 5 bases; unmatched junction bases: 0. This CDR3 is 13 amino acids long. In DNA form, the CDR3 reads TGTGCCAGCAGCTTAGGGACTAACAATGAGCAGTTCTTC. It codes for CASSLGTNNEQFF.

This clonotype was detected many times. The rearrangement links TRBV7-9 to TRBJ2-1; D gene uncertain. Germline V CDR1 and CDR2: SEHNR, FQNEAQ (reference sequence). The CDR3 consists of 12 residues. The V end lost 5 bases, the J end lost 8 bases, and 10 bases lay between the germline ends. The CDR3 spells CASSRAWDEQFF. The DNA for the CDR3 is TGTGCCAGCAGCCGCGCGTGGGATGAGCAGTTCTTC.

V and J are TRBV11-2 and TRBJ2-3; D not resolved. Germline V gene data show CDR1 as SGHAT and CDR2 as FQNNGV. CDR3 length: 14 residues. V lost 1 base to trimming and J lost 7 bases, with 12 bases between them. The CDR3 here is CASSLARSRYTQYF. The CDR3 nucleotides read TGTGCCAGCAGCTTAGCTAGGAGCAGGTATACGCAGTATTTT.

The chain joins TRBV12-3 or TRBV12-4 to TRBJ2-7, with D tentatively TRBD1 (6 bases). The germline V and J ends were trimmed by 5 bases and 4 bases, with 15 bases remaining between them. The CDR3 extends over 14 amino acids. CDR3 in DNA: TGTGCCAGCAGTCCGGCCGGGACACTTTACGAGCAGTACTTC. Its protein product is CASSPAGTLYEQYF.

The chain joins TRBV25-1 to TRBJ2-5; the match to TRBD1 covers 8 bases. J gave up 2 bases and V 1 base, and 9 bases lay outside the gene matches. Germline V lookup: CDR1 MGHDK, CDR2 SYGVNS. The CDR3 is made up of 17 amino acids. The CDR3 protein is CASSEFGQGAKQETQYF. In nucleotides, the CDR3 is TGTGCCAGCAGTGAATTTGGGCAGGGGGCGAAACAAGAGACCCAGTACTTC.

This clonotype was counted many times. The chain couples TRBV7-8 to TRBJ2-7; D might be TRBD1 or TRBD2, each matching 5 bases. Per the germline V gene, CDR1 is SGHVS and CDR2 is FQNEAQ. There are 17 residues in the CDR3. V was clipped by 1 base and J by 4 bases, with 20 bases between them. CDR3 in amino acids: CASSLENFGTDLYEQYF. DNA for the CDR3: TGTGCCAGCAGCTTAGAGAACTTTGGGACGGACCTTTACGAGCAGTACTTC. The whole variable domain, filled in from reference TRBV7-8 and TRBJ2-7, reads GAGVSQSPRYKVAKRGQDVALRCDPISGHVSLFWYQQALGQGPEFLTYFQNEAQLDKSGLPSDRFFAERPEGSVSTLKIQRTQQEDSAVYLCASSLENFGTDLYEQYFGPGTRLTVT.

This chain connects TRBV20-1 to TRBJ2-7; D is uncertain. Germline V gene lookup returns CDR1 DFQATT and CDR2 SNEGSKA (reference sequence). CDR3 length equals 14 residues. The germline V and J ends were trimmed by 5 bases and 2 bases, with 16 bases remaining between them. The CDR3, as DNA: TGCAGTGCTTCAAACCCGGACGGAGCCTACGAGCAGTACTTC. The encoded protein is CSASNPDGAYEQYF.

The chain uses TRBV10-3 and TRBJ1-1, with 7 bases lining up with TRBD1. V lost 6 bases to trimming and J lost 5 bases; unmatched junction nucleotides: 3. The V gene's germline CDR1 is ENHRY and CDR2 SYGVKD. The CDR3 consists of 12 residues. The CDR3 reads CAIRTGSTEAFF. Here the CDR3 DNA reads TGTGCCATCAGGACAGGGAGTACTGAAGCTTTCTTT.